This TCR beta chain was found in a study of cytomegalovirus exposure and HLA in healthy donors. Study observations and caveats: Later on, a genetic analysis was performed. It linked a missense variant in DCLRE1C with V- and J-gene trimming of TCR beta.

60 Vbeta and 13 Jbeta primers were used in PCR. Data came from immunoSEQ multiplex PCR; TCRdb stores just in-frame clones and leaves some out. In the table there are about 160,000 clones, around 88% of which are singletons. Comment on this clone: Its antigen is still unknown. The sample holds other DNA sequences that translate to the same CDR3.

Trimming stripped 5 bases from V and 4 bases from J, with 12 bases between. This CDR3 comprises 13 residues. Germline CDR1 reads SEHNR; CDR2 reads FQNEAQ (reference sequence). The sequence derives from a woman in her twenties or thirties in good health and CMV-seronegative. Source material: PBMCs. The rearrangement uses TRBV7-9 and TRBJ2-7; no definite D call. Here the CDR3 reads CASSLGRRYEQYF. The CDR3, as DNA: TGTGCCAGCAGCCTAGGACGGAGATACGAGCAGTACTTC.